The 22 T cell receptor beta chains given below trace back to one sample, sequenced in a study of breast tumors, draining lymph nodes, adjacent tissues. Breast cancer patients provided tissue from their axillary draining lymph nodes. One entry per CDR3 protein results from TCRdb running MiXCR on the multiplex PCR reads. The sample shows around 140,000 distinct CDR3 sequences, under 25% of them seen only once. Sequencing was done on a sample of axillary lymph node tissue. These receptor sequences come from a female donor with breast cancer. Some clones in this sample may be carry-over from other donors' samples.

CDR3 nucleotide sequence: TGTGCCAGCTCACGGACTAGCGGGAGCGGGAGGGGCAACTACGAGCAGTACTTC. This sequence encodes CASSRTSGSGRGNYEQYF. The chain recombines TRBV18 with TRBJ2-7, with 13 bases fitting TRBD2. Germline CDR1 is KGHSH and CDR2 is LQKENI. The trim removed 4 bases at V and 3 bases at J, leaving 12 bases unmatched. This CDR3 is 18 amino acids long.

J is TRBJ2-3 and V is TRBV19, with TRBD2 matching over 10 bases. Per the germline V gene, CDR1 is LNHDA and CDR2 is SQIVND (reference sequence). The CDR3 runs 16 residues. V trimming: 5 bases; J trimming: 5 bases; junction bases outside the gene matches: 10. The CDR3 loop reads CASSSGAGGWGDTQYF. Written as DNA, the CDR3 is TGTGCCAGTAGTTCCGGAGCGGGAGGGTGGGGAGATACGCAGTATTTT.

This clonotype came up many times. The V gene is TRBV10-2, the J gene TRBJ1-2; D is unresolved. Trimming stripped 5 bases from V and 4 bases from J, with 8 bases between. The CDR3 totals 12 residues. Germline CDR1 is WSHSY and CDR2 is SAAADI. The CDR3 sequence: CASSHRSYGYTF. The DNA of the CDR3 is TGCGCCAGCAGTCACCGGAGCTATGGCTACACCTTC.

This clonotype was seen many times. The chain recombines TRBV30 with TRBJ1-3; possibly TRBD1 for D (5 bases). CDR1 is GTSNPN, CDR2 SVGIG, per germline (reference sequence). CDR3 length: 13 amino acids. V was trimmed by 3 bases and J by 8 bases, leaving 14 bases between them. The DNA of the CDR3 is TGTGCCTGGAGCCGAACAGGACGTTACACCATATATTTT. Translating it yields CAWSRTGRYTIYF.

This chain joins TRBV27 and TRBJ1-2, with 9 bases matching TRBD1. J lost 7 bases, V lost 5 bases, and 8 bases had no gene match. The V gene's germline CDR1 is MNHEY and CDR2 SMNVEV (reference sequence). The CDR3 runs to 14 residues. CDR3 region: CASSPGTGLSGYTF. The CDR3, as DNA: TGTGCCAGCAGTCCTGGGACAGGGCTGAGTGGCTACACCTTC.

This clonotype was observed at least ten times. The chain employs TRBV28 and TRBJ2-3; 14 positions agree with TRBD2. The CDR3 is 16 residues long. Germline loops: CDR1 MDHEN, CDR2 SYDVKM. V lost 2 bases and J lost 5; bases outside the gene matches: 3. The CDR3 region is CASSLPGLAGGDTQYF. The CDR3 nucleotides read TGTGCCAGCAGTTTACCCGGACTAGCGGGAGGAGATACGCAGTATTTT.

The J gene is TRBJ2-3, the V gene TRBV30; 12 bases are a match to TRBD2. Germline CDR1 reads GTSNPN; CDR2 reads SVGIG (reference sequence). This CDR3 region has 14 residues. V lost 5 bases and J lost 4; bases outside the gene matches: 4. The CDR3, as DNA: TGTGCCTGGCGACTAGCGGGAGCGGCAGATACGCAGTATTTT. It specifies CAWRLAGAADTQYF.

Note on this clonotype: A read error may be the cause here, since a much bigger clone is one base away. CDR3 loop: CASNLVGTSGRNEQFF. CDR3 bases: TGTGCCAGCAACTTAGTCGGAACTAGCGGGAGAAATGAGCAGTTCTTC. V and J are TRBV11-1 and TRBJ2-1, with 11 bases identical to TRBD2. The CDR3 is 16 amino acids. Germline V gene lookup returns CDR1 SGHAT and CDR2 FQDESV (reference sequence). Full variable domain (outside the CDR3, taken from reference TRBV11-1 and TRBJ2-1): EAEVAQSPRYKITEKSQAVAFWCDPISGHATLYWYRQILGQGPELLVQFQDESVVDDSQLPKDRFSAERLKGVDSTLKIQPAELGDSAMYLCASNLVGTSGRNEQFFGPGTRLTVL.

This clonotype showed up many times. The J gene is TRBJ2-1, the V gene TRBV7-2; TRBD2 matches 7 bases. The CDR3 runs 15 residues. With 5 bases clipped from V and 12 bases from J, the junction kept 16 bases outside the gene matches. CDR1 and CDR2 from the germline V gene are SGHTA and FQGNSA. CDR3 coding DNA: TGTGCCAGCAGCAATGGGGGAGGGCCCTCGTGGGGGCAGTTCTTC. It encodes CASSNGGGPSWGQFF.

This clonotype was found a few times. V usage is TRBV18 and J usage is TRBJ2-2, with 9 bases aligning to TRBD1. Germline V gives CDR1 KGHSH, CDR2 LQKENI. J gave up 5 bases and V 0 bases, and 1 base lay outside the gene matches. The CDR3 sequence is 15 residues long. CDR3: CASSPPGTGTGELFF. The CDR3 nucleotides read TGTGCCAGCTCACCACCCGGGACAGGGACCGGGGAGCTGTTTTTT.

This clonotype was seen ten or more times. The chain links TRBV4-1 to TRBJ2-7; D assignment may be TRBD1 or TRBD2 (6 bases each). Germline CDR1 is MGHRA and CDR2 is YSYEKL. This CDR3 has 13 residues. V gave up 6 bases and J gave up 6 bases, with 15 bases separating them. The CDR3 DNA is TGCGCCAGCAGTCCGGTTTGGGGGGCCGAGCAGTACTTC. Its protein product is CASSPVWGAEQYF.

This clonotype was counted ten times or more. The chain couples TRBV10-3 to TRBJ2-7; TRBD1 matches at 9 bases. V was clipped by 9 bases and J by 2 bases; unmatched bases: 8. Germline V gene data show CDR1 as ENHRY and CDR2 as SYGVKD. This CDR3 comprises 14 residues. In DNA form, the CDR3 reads TGTGCCATTAATTCCGGGACAGGGACCTACGAGCAGTACTTC. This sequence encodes CAINSGTGTYEQYF.

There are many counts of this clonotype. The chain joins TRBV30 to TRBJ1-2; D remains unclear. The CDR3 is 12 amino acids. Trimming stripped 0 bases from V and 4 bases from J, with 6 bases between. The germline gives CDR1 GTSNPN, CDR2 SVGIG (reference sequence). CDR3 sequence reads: CAWSVGVYGYTF. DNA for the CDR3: TGTGCCTGGAGTGTAGGCGTCTATGGCTACACCTTC.

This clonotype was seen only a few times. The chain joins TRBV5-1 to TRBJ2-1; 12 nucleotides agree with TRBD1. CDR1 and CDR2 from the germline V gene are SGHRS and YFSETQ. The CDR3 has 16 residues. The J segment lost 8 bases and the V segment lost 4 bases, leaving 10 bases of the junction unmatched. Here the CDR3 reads CASSPTGTGGVDEQFF. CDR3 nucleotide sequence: TGCGCCAGCAGCCCCACCGGGACAGGGGGCGTAGATGAGCAGTTCTTC.

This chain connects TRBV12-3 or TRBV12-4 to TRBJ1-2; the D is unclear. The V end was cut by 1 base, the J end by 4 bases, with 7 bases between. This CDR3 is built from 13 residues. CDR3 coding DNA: TGTGCCAGCAGTTTAGAGGGCGCCTATGGCTACACCTTC. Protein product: CASSLEGAYGYTF.

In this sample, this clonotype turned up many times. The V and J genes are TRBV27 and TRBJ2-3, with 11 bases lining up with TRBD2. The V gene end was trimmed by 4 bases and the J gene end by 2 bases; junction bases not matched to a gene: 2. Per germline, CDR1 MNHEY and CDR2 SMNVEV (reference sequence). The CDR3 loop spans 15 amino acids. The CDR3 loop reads CASSSTSGNTDTQYF. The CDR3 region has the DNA TGTGCCAGCAGTTCGACTAGCGGGAACACAGATACGCAGTATTTT.

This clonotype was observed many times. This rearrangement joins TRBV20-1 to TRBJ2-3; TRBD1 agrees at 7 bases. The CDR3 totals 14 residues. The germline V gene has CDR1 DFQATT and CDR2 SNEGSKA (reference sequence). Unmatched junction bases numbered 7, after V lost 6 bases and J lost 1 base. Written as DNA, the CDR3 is TGCAGTGCCCCTAGGACAGGCCGCACAGATACGCAGTATTTT. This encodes CSAPRTGRTDTQYF.

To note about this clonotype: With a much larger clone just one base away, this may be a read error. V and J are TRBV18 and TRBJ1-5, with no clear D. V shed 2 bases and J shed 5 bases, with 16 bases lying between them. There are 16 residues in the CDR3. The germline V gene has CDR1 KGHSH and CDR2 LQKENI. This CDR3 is CASSPDQPESDQPQHF. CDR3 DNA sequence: TGTGCCAGCTCACCAGATCAGCCAGAGAGCGATCAGCCCCAGCATTTT.

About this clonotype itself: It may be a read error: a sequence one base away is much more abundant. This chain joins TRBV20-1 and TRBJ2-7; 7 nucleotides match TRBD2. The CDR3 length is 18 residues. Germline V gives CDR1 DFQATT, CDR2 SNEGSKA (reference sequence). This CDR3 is CGASRRPPAGADSYEQYF. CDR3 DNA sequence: TGCGGTGCTAGCCGAAGGCCGCCGGCGGGAGCCGATTCCTACGAGCAGTACTTC.

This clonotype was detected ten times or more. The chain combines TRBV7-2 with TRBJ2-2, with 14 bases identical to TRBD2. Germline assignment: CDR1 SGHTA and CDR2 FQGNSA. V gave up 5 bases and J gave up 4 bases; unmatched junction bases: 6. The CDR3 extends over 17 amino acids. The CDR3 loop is CASSPRLAGGPTGELFF. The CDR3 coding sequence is TGTGCCAGCAGCCCCAGACTAGCGGGAGGGCCCACCGGGGAGCTGTTTTTT.

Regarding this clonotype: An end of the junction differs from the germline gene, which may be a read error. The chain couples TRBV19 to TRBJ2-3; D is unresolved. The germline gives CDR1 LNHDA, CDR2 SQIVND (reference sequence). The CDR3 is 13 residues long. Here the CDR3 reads CASSCRSTDAQYF. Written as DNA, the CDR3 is TGTGCCAGTAGCTGTAGGAGCACAGATGCGCAGTATTTT.

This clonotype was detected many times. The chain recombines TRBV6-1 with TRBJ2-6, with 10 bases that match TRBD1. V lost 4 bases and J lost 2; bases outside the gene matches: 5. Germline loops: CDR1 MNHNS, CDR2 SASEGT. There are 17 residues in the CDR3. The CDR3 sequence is CASSARTGGTGANVLTF. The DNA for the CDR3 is TGTGCCAGCAGTGCCCGGACAGGGGGGACTGGGGCCAACGTCCTGACTTTC.